This T cell receptor beta chain appears in the sequencing data of a study of spatial heterogeneity in lung cancer. Study-level points and caveats: The estimate shows that only about 7% of tumor T cells were covered for alpha and approximately 13% for beta chains. For expanded intratumoral alpha and beta TCRs, counts tracked tumor mutation counts.

On this clonotype: Its matching antigen is unknown. Within a library made for alpha chains, this beta chain is off target, and its count is uninformative.

The time point denotes: sample taken at primary tumor resection. There were 72 donors, all of them untreated patients with early-stage non-small cell lung cancer. In each case, whole RNA from tumor, nontumor lung or frozen PBMC was sequenced unsorted. One entry per CDR3 protein results from TCRdb running MiXCR on the 5' RACE reads. Of roughly 5,700 distinct CDR3 sequences in the sample, around 8.3% were seen once. With V trimmed by 6 bases and J by 0 bases, 23 bases remained unmatched. Germline assignment: CDR1 MDHEN and CDR2 SYDVKM. CDR3 size: 20 residues. This specimen was lung tumor tissue, taken at surgery. The rearrangement joins TRBV28 to TRBJ2-7; 7 nucleotides match TRBD2. This TCR derives from a female donor with early-stage non-small cell lung cancer. Here the CDR3 reads CASSRGGSGTSRLSSYEQYF. The CDR3 DNA reads TGTGCCAGCAGCCGGGGAGGGAGCGGTACCTCACGCTTAAGCTCCTACGAGCAGTACTTC.